This TCR beta chain was obtained from a study of blood T cell repertoires in COVID-19 (TCRdb year 2020). Describing the broader study: Samples covering the acute and convalescent phases of COVID-19 were provided by collaborators in the United States, Italy and Spain. Where available, HLA class I and class II types were taken from metadata supplied by the sample provider and were not determined by assay-based typing. The prospective study material was composed of cDNA or gDNA derived from T cells, B-cell-depleted T cells, or PBMCs. Samples were obtained from the ongoing ImmuneRACE study (first 160 participants) and from some 1,300 subjects provided by 6 global collaborators. The repertoires were released in a freely available public database intended as a resource for research on the immune response to SARS-CoV-2. The dataset comprised deeply sampled blood TCRbeta repertoires from subjects exposed to, actively infected with, or recovered from COVID-19. Nearly every sample came with metadata listing a de-identified subject ID, COVID-19 status, age in years and sex.

At one collaborating source in Seattle, patients were enrolled during active infection and were followed longitudinally through the course of disease. Collaborating institutions collected whole blood in K2EDTA tubes following their own protocols. Collaborator samples were shipped for TCRbeta analysis as frozen whole blood, isolated PBMCs, or DNA extracted from either sample type. A word on this clone: Its antigen target is currently unknown. No base quality values were provided; no much bigger clone lies one nucleotide off.

V and J lose 1 base and 4 bases, and a span of 16 bases separates them. The CDR3 contains 17 residues, cysteine and phenylalanine counted. The CDR3 DNA has 51 bases and is translated from base 1. The germline V gene provides CDR1 SGHTA and CDR2 FQGTGA. Results the study describes overall, beyond this receptor: Clinical and demographic metadata were provided uncurated, with the amount varying by source and participant.

The immunoSEQ Assay, a bias-controlled multiplex PCR, was used to amplify TCRbeta CDR3 regions from genomic DNA. The original methods were these. The number of nucleated cells in each sample was estimated by amplification of reference gene primers within the assay. To quantify the absolute abundance of each unique TCRbeta CDR3 rearrangement, sequence reads were collapsed and filtered. Productive Simpson clonality was computed per sample as the square root of Simpson's diversity index over productive rearrangements. TCRdb's version of the immuneACCESS table is confined to in-frame rearrangements and falls short of the full clone set. An unresolved V gene accounts for under half of the shortfall where checked; the remainder is of unknown origin. V and J calls and clone size come straight from that table; D and trimming were deduced from the DNA. The sample yields 87,000 or so clones; about 85% were counted once. Of the sample, approximately 3% falls within the top ten clones.

The TCR comes from a woman aged 80 or older with COVID-19, enrolled during active disease. The V and J segments used are TRBV7-3 and TRBJ1-4; a tentative D call is TRBD1 (5 bases match). The sample taken for sequencing was peripheral blood. The DNA sequence is TGTGCCAGCAGCTTAAACGGCAGGGCCACGGGTAATGAAAAACTGTTTTTT. The translation is CASSLNGRATGNEKLFF.